The source of this T cell receptor beta chain is a study of siplizumab effects on memory and regulatory T cells. The ends were cut back, 6 bases at V and 2 bases at J, with 14 bases in the middle. This CDR3 is built from 14 residues. Germline loops: CDR1 MNHEY, CDR2 SVGAGI. Study-level points and caveats: Just a small share of alloreactive clones was traced back to unstimulated subsets.

Assay used: immunoSEQ multiplex PCR; TCRdb lists only in-frame clones, some missing. The sample lists 92,000 or so clones; 85% to 90% were seen once. About this clone: What it binds is unknown.

This chain connects TRBV6-5 to TRBJ2-7; D is uncertain. The clonotype was recovered from a human donor in good health. Specimen: CD4+ T cells sorted from blood. In DNA, the CDR3 is TGTGCCAGCAGGCAACCCGGAAGAACCTACGAGCAGTACTTC. Translation gives CASRQPGRTYEQYF.